The 24 T cell receptor beta chains reported below all come from one sample, sequenced in a study of blood T cell repertoires in COVID-19. Measured with immunoSEQ multiplex PCR; TCRdb has only the in-frame clones, and not every one. This sample has more than 45,000 clones, with over 80% found just once. The specimen was peripheral blood. The source is a man aged 55-75 years with acute or convalescent COVID-19.

The chain employs TRBV30 and TRBJ1-5, with a tentative D call TRBD1 (5 bases). Between the trimmed V and J ends, which lost 1 base and 0 bases, there was a span of 13 bases. The CDR3 loop spans 16 amino acids. Germline CDR1 GTSNPN, CDR2 SVGIG (reference sequence). CDR3 loop: CAWSAKKGYSNQPQHF. CDR3 in DNA: TGTGCCTGGAGTGCCAAAAAGGGGTATAGCAATCAGCCCCAGCATTTT.

The genes are TRBV5-1 and TRBJ2-7, with TRBD1 identical over 8 bases. V dropped 2 bases and J dropped 0; count of bases not matched to a gene: 4. Germline CDR1 reads SGHRS; CDR2 reads YFSETQ. The CDR3 loop spans 15 amino acids. In DNA, the CDR3 is TGCGCCAGCAGCTTCTTGGGACAGGCCTCCTACGAGCAGTACTTC. The encoded protein is CASSFLGQASYEQYF.

The CDR3 nucleotides are TGTGCCAGCAGCCCGACAGGGACAGCTCACACTGAAGCTTTCTTT. It is translated as CASSPTGTAHTEAFF. J is TRBJ1-1 and V is TRBV3-1 (or the pseudogene TRBV3-2); the match to TRBD1 covers 7 bases. The CDR3 consists of 15 residues. Germline V lookup: CDR1 LGHDT, CDR2 YNNKEL (reference sequence). V lost 4 bases and J lost 3; bases outside the gene matches: 8.

This rearrangement joins TRBV9 to TRBJ1-2, with 8 nucleotides matching TRBD1. The V gene's germline CDR1 is SGDLS and CDR2 YYNGEE. CDR3 length equals 13 residues. Germline trimming cut 3 bases from V and 8 bases from J; bases unmatched to any gene: 6. The CDR3 spells CASSGRGQGGYTF. For the CDR3, the DNA is TGTGCCAGCAGCGGCAGGGGGCAGGGAGGCTACACCTTC.

This chain links TRBV28 with TRBJ1-5, with a possible D match to TRBD1 (6 bases). V was shortened by 5 bases and J by 0 bases, with 14 bases between the two germline ends. This CDR3 has 16 amino acids. Germline-derived CDR1 and CDR2 are MDHEN and SYDVKM. The CDR3 DNA reads as TGTGCCAGCAGTAGTCCACAGGGTTATAGCAATCAGCCCCAGCATTTT. It codes for CASSSPQGYSNQPQHF. The full variable domain, completed using reference TRBV28 and TRBJ1-5, is DVKVTQSSRYLVKRTGEKVFLECVQDMDHENMFWYRQDPGLGLRLIYFSYDVKMKEKGDIPEGYSVSREKKERFSLILESASTNQTSMYLCASSSPQGYSNQPQHFGDGTRLSIL.

The CDR3 nucleotides are TGTGCCAGCAGTTCTGGGCAGGGGGATGGCTACACCTTC. Protein: CASSSGQGDGYTF. This chain connects TRBV6-2 or TRBV6-3 to TRBJ1-2; 7 bases are a match to TRBD1. Germline V gives CDR1 MNHEY, CDR2 SVGEGT. CDR3 length: 13 amino acids. V lost 4 bases to trimming and J lost 6 bases; unmatched junction nucleotides: 5.

The chain carries TRBV11-1 and TRBJ2-1, with a weak D call TRBD1 (6 bases). The CDR3 sequence is 13 residues long. CDR1 is SGHAT and CDR2 is FQDESV in the germline V gene (reference sequence). The ends were cut back, 5 bases at V and 5 bases at J, with 10 bases in the middle. The DNA for the CDR3 is TGTGCCAGCAGCACAGACAGGAACAATGAGCAGTTCTTC. Its translation is CASSTDRNNEQFF.

This clone was detected a few times. As DNA, the CDR3 is TGTGCCAGCAGCCCCATTTTCTCTGGAAACACCATATATTTT. It encodes CASSPIFSGNTIYF. The rearrangement uses TRBV3-1 (or the pseudogene TRBV3-2) and TRBJ1-3, with D unclear. Germline CDR1 and CDR2: LGHDT and YNNKEL (reference sequence). CDR3 length: 14 residues. The V end was cut by 4 bases, the J end by 0 bases, with 7 bases between.

This clone was detected once. The chain has TRBV19 and TRBJ2-1; 12 nucleotides align to TRBD2. The V and J ends lost 5 bases and 6 bases, in that order; junction bases with no gene match: 8. The V gene's germline CDR1 is LNHDA and CDR2 SQIVND (reference sequence). The CDR3 contains 16 residues. CDR3 in amino acids: CASSFGLAGFVNEQFF. CDR3 nucleotides: TGTGCCAGTAGTTTTGGACTAGCGGGATTCGTCAATGAGCAGTTCTTC.

This sequence joins TRBV7-3 and TRBJ2-2, with D perhaps TRBD2 (5 bases). Trimming cost V 2 bases and J 1 base, with 8 bases left between them. CDR1 and CDR2 from the germline V gene are SGHTA and FQGTGA. This CDR3 has 15 amino acids. CDR3 nucleotide sequence: TGTGCCAGCAGCTTACGGGGTAGGAACACCGGGGAGCTGTTTTTT. Amino acids: CASSLRGRNTGELFF.

The V call is TRBV14, the J call TRBJ2-3, with 8 bases matching TRBD2. J was trimmed by 5 bases and V by 0 bases; bases with no gene match: 4. The CDR3 runs to 15 residues. Germline loops: CDR1 SGHDN, CDR2 FVKESK. The CDR3 DNA sequence: TGTGCCAGCAGCCAAGACGGGAGGGGATTAGATACGCAGTATTTT. Translating it yields CASSQDGRGLDTQYF.

The chain is built from TRBV6-2 or TRBV6-3 and TRBJ2-2; D gene uncertain. The CDR3 runs 15 residues. With 0 bases removed from V and 8 bases from J, the gap between germline ends came to 13 bases. Per the germline V gene, CDR1 is MNHEY and CDR2 is SVGEGT. The CDR3 region has the DNA TGTGCCAGCAGTTACTCGATATCCGGTCTAGGGGAGCTGTTTTTT. It specifies CASSYSISGLGELFF.

The chain employs TRBV9 and TRBJ2-1, with 10 bases that match TRBD2. This CDR3 spans 15 amino acids. V dropped 0 bases and J dropped 4; count of bases not matched to a gene: 1. Per germline, CDR1 SGDLS and CDR2 YYNGEE. CDR3 bases: TGTGCCAGCAGCGTAGTGACTAGCGGGTACAATGAGCAGTTCTTC. Protein: CASSVVTSGYNEQFF.

The chain is built from TRBV9 and TRBJ1-5; unclear D gene. Trimming left V 0 bases short and J 3 bases short, with 4 bases between. The CDR3 has 13 amino acids. CDR1 is SGDLS, CDR2 YYNGEE, per germline. This CDR3 reads CASSVEPNQPQHF. The DNA of the CDR3 is TGTGCCAGCAGCGTAGAGCCCAATCAGCCCCAGCATTTT. Drawing the rest from reference TRBV9 and TRBJ1-5, the complete variable domain is DSGVTQTPKHLITATGQRVTLRCSPRSGDLSVYWYQQSLDQGLQFLIQYYNGEERAKGNILERFSAQQFPDLHSELNLSSLELGDSALYFCASSVEPNQPQHFGDGTRLSIL.

The genes are TRBV24-1 and TRBJ1-4; 9 bases line up with TRBD1. The CDR3 is made up of 15 amino acids. The V gene's germline CDR1 is KGHDR and CDR2 SFDVKD. With 2 bases clipped from V and 10 bases from J, the junction kept 7 bases outside the gene matches. The CDR3 DNA is TGTGCCACCAGTGATTCGGGACAGGGCGAGACAAAACTGTTTTTT. Amino acid sequence: CATSDSGQGETKLFF.

The genes are TRBV7-8 and TRBJ1-5; D is perhaps TRBD1 (5 bases). Deletions cut 1 base from V and 4 bases from J, with 11 bases between. The CDR3 runs to 15 residues. Germline V CDR1 and CDR2: SGHVS, FQNEAQ. The CDR3 DNA is TGTGCCAGCAGCTTAGGAGATGGGGCGAATCAGCCCCAGCATTTT. Translating it yields CASSLGDGANQPQHF. Complete variable domain (other parts from reference TRBV7-8 and TRBJ1-5): GAGVSQSPRYKVAKRGQDVALRCDPISGHVSLFWYQQALGQGPEFLTYFQNEAQLDKSGLPSDRFFAERPEGSVSTLKIQRTQQEDSAVYLCASSLGDGANQPQHFGDGTRLSIL.

This clone was seen a few times. The rearrangement uses TRBV5-3 and TRBJ1-6; 10 bases map to TRBD1. TRBV5-3 is sorted into the ORF group, with uncertain function. The CDR3 is made up of 20 amino acids. V lost 4 bases to trimming and J lost 5 bases; unmatched junction nucleotides: 18. CDR3 region: CARSPSRDRGFSRNNSPLHF. The CDR3 coding sequence is TGTGCCAGAAGCCCGTCCCGGGACAGGGGATTCAGCCGGAATAATTCACCCCTCCACTTT.

J is TRBJ2-3 and V is TRBV20-1; TRBD2 matches 7 bases. Germline assignment: CDR1 DFQATT and CDR2 SNEGSKA (reference sequence). With V trimmed by 5 bases and J by 7 bases, 3 bases remained unmatched. CDR3 length equals 11 residues. The CDR3: CSARDYHTQYF. CDR3 nucleotide sequence: TGCAGTGCTCGGGACTACCATACGCAGTATTTT.

V is TRBV6-5 and J is TRBJ1-1; TRBD1 matches at 8 bases. CDR1 is MNHEY, CDR2 SVGAGI, per germline. CDR3 size: 15 residues. V gave up 2 bases and J gave up 1 base; unmatched junction bases: 3. This chain's CDR3 is CASSYPGQGNTEAFF. CDR3 coding DNA: TGTGCCAGCAGTTACCCAGGACAGGGGAACACTGAAGCTTTCTTT.

The chain carries TRBV30 and TRBJ1-6; D is possibly TRBD1 (6 bases). The CDR3 has 17 residues. The V end lost 6 bases, the J end lost 7 bases, and 25 bases lay between the germline ends. Germline V CDR1 and CDR2: GTSNPN, SVGIG (reference sequence). CDR3 loop: CACSSWDIPAGNSPLHF. CDR3 bases: TGTGCCTGCAGCTCCTGGGACATTCCAGCAGGCAATTCACCCCTCCACTTT. The full variable domain, in which reference TRBV30 and TRBJ1-6 provide the parts outside the CDR3, is SQTIHQWPATLVQPVGSPLSLECTVEGTSNPNLYWYRQAAGRGLQLLFYSVGIGQISSEVPQNLSASRPQDRQFILSSKKLLLSDSGFYLCACSSWDIPAGNSPLHFGNGTRLTVT.

The chain joins TRBV18 to TRBJ2-7, with 7 bases aligning to TRBD2. J lost 4 bases, V lost 3 bases, and 9 bases had no gene match. The CDR3 loop spans 15 amino acids. The germline V gene encodes CDR1 KGHSH and CDR2 LQKENI. CDR3 sequence reads: CASSPTGTTHYEQYF. CDR3 nucleotides: TGTGCCAGCTCACCTACCGGGACTACACATTACGAGCAGTACTTC.

The genes are TRBV7-2 and TRBJ2-2; 7 nucleotides line up with TRBD1. The CDR3 length is 13 residues. V lost 4 bases, J lost 7 bases, and 3 bases stayed unmatched. Germline CDR1 and CDR2: SGHTA and FQGNSA. The CDR3 reads CASSSQGIGELFF. DNA for the CDR3: TGTGCCAGCAGCTCACAGGGGATCGGGGAGCTGTTTTTT.

The rearrangement joins TRBV7-8 to TRBJ1-1; D might be TRBD1 (5 bases). CDR3 size: 13 residues. Between the trimmed V and J ends, which lost 5 bases and 2 bases, there was a span of 9 bases. CDR1 is SGHVS and CDR2 is FQNEAQ in the germline V gene. The CDR3 spells CASSTGLNTEAFF. Here the CDR3 DNA reads TGTGCCAGCAGCACGGGACTTAACACTGAAGCTTTCTTT. Supplemented by reference TRBV7-8 and TRBJ1-1, the full variable domain reads GAGVSQSPRYKVAKRGQDVALRCDPISGHVSLFWYQQALGQGPEFLTYFQNEAQLDKSGLPSDRFFAERPEGSVSTLKIQRTQQEDSAVYLCASSTGLNTEAFFGQGTRLTVV.

This chain connects TRBV21-1 to TRBJ1-3; the D call of TRBD1 is as the table states it, not checked on the DNA. TRBV21-1 is a pseudogene segment. This CDR3 is built from 16 residues. CDR3 residues: CASSTNRVYNGNTIYF. The CDR3 DNA reads TGTGCCAGCAGCACCAACAGGGTGTACAATGGAAACACCATATATTTT.